The following is a T cell receptor beta chain sequence with its context. Its specificity is unknown. Profiling relied on immunoSEQ multiplex PCR, and the TCRdb table lists in-frame clones only, not all of them. The sample shows about 180,000 clones, nearly 95% of them seen only once. The data were obtained in a study of T cell responses to AZD1222 COVID-19 vaccine. The V gene's germline CDR1 is ENHRY and CDR2 SYGVKD. CDR3 length: 15 residues. The trim removed 3 bases at V and 3 bases at J, leaving 7 bases unmatched. General study findings and limits: At baseline, just six AZD1222 recipients tested seropositive.

The sequencing here drew on peripheral blood, taken 28 days after the second AZD1222 dose. The sequence came from an adult who received the AZD1222 COVID-19 vaccine. The genes are TRBV10-3 and TRBJ2-5; the match to TRBD1 covers 7 bases. Written as DNA, the CDR3 is TGTGCCATCAGTGACCGGGACAGTCGAAAAGAGACCCAGTACTTC. Its translation: CAISDRDSRKETQYF.